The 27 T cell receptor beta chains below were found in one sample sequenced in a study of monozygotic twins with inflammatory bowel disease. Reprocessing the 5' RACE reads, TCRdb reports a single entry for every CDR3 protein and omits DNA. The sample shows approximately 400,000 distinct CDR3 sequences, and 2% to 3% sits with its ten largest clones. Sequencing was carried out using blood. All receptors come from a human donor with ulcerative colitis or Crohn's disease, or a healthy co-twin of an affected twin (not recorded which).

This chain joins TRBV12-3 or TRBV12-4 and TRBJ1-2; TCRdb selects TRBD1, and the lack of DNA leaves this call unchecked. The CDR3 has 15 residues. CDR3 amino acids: CASSRGGHPSYGYTF.

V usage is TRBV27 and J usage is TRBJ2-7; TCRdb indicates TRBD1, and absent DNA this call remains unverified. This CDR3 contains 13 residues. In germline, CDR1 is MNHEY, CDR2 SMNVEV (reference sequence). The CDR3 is CATRDRYSYEQYF.

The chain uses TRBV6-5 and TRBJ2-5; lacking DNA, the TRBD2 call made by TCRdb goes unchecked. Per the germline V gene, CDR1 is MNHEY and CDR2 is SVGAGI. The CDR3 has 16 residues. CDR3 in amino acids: CASSYSNLRGQETQYF.

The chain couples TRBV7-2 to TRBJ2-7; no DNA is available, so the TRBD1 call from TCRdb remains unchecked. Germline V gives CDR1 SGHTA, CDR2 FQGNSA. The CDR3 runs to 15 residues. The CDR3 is CASSPRGFGSYEQYF.

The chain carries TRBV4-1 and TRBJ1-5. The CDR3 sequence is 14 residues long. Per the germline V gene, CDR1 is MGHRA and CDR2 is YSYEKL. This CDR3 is CASSPEGPGEPQHF.

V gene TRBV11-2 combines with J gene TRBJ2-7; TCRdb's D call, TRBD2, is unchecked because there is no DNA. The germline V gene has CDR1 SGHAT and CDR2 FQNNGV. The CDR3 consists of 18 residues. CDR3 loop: CASSLERAGGPWSYEQYF.

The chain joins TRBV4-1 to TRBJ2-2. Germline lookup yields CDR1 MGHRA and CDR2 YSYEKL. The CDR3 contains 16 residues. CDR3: CASSIAAFGNTGELFF.

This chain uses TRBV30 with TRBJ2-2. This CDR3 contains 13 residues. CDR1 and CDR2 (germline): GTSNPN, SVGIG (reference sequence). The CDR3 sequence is CAWSVFGEGELFF.

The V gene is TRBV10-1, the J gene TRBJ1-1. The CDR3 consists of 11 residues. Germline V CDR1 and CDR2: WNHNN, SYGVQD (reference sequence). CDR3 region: CASLLNTEAFF.

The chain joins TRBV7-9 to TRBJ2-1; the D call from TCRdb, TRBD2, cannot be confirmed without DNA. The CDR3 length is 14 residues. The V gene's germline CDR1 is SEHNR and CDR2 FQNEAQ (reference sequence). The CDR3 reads CASSLGETYNEQFF. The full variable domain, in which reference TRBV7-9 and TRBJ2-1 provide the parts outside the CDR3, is DTGVSQNPRHKITKRGQNVTFRCDPISEHNRLYWYRQTLGQGPEFLTYFQNEAQLEKSRLLSDRFSAERPKGSFSTLEIQRTEQGDSAMYLCASSLGETYNEQFFGPGTRLTVL.

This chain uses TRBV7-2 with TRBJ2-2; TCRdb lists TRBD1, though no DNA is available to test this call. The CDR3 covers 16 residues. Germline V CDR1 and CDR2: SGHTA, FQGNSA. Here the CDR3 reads CASSSTGTGGTGELFF. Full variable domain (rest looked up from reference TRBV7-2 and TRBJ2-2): GAGVSQSPSNKVTEKGKDVELRCDPISGHTALYWYRQSLGQGLEFLIYFQGNSAPDKSGLPSDRFSAERTGGSVSTLTIQRTQQEDSAVYLCASSSTGTGGTGELFFGEGSRLTVL.

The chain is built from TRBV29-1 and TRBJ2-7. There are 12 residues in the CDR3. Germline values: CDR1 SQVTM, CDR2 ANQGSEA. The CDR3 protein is CSVGDGFYEQYF.

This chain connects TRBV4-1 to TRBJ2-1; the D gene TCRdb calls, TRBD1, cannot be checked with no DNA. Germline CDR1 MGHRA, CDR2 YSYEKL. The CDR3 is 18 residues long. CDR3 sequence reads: CASSQGLQTGRSGNEQFF.

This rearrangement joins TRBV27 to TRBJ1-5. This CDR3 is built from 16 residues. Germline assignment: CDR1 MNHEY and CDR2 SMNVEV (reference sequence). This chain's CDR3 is CASSLFGEGSNQPQHF.

CDR3 residues: CATSERAGQETQYF. This rearrangement joins TRBV10-3 to TRBJ2-5; TCRdb outputs TRBD2, but without DNA this stays unchecked. The CDR3 is 14 residues long. Germline V gene sequence: CDR1 ENHRY, CDR2 SYGVKD.

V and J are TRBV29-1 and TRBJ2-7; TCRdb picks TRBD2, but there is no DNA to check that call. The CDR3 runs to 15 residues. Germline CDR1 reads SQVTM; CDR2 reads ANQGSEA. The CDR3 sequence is CSVGGSSGNSYEQYF.

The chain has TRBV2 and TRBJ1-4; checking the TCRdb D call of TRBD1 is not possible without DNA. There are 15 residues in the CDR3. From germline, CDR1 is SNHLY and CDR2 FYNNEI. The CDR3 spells CASRVERGINEKLFF.

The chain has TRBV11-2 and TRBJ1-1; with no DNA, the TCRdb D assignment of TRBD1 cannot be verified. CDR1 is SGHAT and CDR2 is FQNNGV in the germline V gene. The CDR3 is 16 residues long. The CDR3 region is CASSLDTAGGAAEAFF.

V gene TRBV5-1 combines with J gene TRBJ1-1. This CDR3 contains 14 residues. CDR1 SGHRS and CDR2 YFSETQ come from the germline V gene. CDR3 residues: CASSLEKGGTEAFF.

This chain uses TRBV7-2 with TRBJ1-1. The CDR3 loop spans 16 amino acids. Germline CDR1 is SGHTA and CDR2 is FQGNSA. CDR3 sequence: CASSLWGFEVGTEAFF.

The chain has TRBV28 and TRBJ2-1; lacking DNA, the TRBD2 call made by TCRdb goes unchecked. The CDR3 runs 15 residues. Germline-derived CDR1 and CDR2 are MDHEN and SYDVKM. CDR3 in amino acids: CASSLSGNEALRGFF.

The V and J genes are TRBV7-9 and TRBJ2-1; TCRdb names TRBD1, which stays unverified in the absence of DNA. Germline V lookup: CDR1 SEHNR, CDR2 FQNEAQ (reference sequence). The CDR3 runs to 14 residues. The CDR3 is CASSLGQGSHEQFF.

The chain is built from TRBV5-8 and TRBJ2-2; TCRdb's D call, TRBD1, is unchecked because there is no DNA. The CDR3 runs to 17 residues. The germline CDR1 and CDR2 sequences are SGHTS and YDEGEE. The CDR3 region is CASSRGGGKRNTGELFF.

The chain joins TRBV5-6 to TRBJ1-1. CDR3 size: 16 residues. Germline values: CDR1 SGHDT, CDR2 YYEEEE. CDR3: CASSFSPLSKETEAFF.

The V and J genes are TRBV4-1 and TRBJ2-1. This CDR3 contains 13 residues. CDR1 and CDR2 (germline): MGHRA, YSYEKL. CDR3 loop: CASSQDPSFEQFF.

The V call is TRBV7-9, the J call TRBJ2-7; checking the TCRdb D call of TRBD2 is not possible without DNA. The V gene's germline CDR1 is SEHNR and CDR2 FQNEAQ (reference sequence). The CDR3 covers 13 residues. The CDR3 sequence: CASSYAGGYEQYF.

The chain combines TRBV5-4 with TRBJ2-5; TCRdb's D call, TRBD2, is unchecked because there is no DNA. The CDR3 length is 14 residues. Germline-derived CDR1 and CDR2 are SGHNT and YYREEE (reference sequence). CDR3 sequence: CASSLSTRGETQYF.